This TCR beta chain was identified during a study of blood T cell repertoires in COVID-19. Study-level information: T cells, B-cell-depleted T cells, or PBMCs supplied cDNA or gDNA.

Authors' analysis steps: Estimation of nucleated cell counts was performed using reference gene primer amplification. Only in-frame clones appear in the TCRdb table, and some are missing; sequencing was by immunoSEQ multiplex PCR. Clone size and the V and J calls come from that table; the DNA yielded D and trimming. The sample lists roughly 140,000 clones; roughly 86% were seen once. The CDR3 length is 13 residues. Germline CDR1 reads SGHRS; CDR2 reads YFSETQ. The V segment lost 4 bases and the J segment 6 bases; nucleotides outside the gene matches: 6. This receptor was obtained from a human donor in a cohort sampled during active COVID-19. The chain recombines TRBV5-1 with TRBJ1-1; 7 bases are shared with TRBD1. Sample: peripheral blood. The CDR3 region is CASSAGDRAEAFF. DNA for the CDR3: TGCGCCAGCAGCGCCGGCGACAGGGCTGAAGCTTTCTTT.